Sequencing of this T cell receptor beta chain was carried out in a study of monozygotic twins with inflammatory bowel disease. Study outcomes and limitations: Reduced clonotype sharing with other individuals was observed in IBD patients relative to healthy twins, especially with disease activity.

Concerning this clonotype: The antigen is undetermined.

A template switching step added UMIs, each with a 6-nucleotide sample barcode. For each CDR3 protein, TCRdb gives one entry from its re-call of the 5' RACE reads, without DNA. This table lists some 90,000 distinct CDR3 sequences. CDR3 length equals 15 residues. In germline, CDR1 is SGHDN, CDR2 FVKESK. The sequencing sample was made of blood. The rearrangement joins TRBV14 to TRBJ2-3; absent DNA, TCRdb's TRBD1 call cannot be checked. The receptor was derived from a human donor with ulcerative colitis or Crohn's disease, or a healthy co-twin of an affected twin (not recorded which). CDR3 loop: CASSQMWGAKDTQYF.